This T cell receptor (beta chain) was recovered during a study of early T cells in non-severe SARS-CoV-2 infection. One entry per CDR3 protein results from TCRdb running MiXCR on the 5' RACE reads. The data show roughly 52,000 distinct CDR3 sequences, around 6.9% seen once. The CDR3 covers 13 residues. From germline, CDR1 is SGDLS and CDR2 YYNGEE. The J segment lost 7 bases and the V segment lost 4 bases, leaving 7 bases of the junction unmatched. This clonotype was counted many times. Antigen unknown. Study results and limitations: Lookups in VDJdb leaned toward anti-spike CD8 responses and missed private and CD4 specificities.

This specimen was whole blood, taken at baseline. The chain couples TRBV9 to TRBJ1-2, with 7 bases fitting TRBD1. This TCR was sampled from an adult who was a healthcare worker with PCR-confirmed SARS-CoV-2 infection or an uninfected control (not recorded which). The CDR3 DNA follows: TGTGCCAGCAGCCCTAAGGGGGCGGGTGGCTACACCTTC. It yields the protein CASSPKGAGGYTF. Looking up the rest from reference TRBV9 and TRBJ1-2 gives the full variable domain: DSGVTQTPKHLITATGQRVTLRCSPRSGDLSVYWYQQSLDQGLQFLIQYYNGEERAKGNILERFSAQQFPDLHSELNLSSLELGDSALYFCASSPKGAGGYTFGSGTRLTVV.